These T cell receptor beta chains were read from a single sample in a study of cytotoxic CD8 clonotypes in ibrutinib-treated CLL. The table came from immunoSEQ multiplex PCR; TCRdb's copy has only in-frame clones and leaves some out. The sample has about 120,000 clones; 58% are singletons. The material was PBMCs, obtained after 24 months of ibrutinib treatment. The source of these receptors is a human donor with chronic lymphocytic leukemia. Each CDR3 is given with its conserved first and last residue. The D gene is left open where the match is weak.

NA	15	TRBV19	TRBJ2-6	CASSPTALGANVLTF	TGTGCCAGTTCCCCGACAGCTCTGGGAGCCAACGTCCTGACTTTC
NA	13	TRBV2	TRBJ1-6	CASVVTENSPLHF	TGTGCCAGCGTTGTGACAGAAAATTCACCCCTCCACTTT
TRBD1	15	TRBV5-1	TRBJ2-1	CASSEGTGSYNEQFF	TGCGCCAGCAGCGAGGGGACAGGGTCTTACAATGAGCAGTTCTTC
NA	16	TRBV7-3	TRBJ2-6	CASSPRTQGGANVLTF	TGTGCCAGCAGCCCCCGTACTCAGGGCGGGGCCAACGTCCTGACTTTC
NA	13	TRBV5-6	TRBJ1-5	CASSLAGSGPQHF	TGTGCCAGCAGCTTGGCAGGGTCAGGGCCCCAGCATTTT
TRBD1	13	TRBV19	TRBJ1-2	CASSRGQGGGYTF	TGTGCCAGTAGTAGGGGACAGGGCGGAGGCTACACCTTC
NA	14	TRBV5-6	TRBJ2-7	CASSSDWSSYEQYF	TGTGCCAGCAGCTCGGACTGGAGCTCCTACGAGCAGTACTTC
NA	14	TRBV28	TRBJ1-2	CASSLSRGGYGYTF	TGTGCCAGCAGTTTATCACGGGGAGGCTATGGCTACACCTTC
NA	16	TRBV28	TRBJ1-5	CASSSAQGYSNQPQHF	TGTGCCAGCAGTTCCGCCCAGGGATATAGCAATCAGCCCCAGCATTTT
TRBD1	16	TRBV7-9	TRBJ2-7	CASSPGQGLNSYEQYF	TGTGCCAGCAGCCCCGGACAGGGCCTCAATTCTTACGAGCAGTACTTC